What follows is one T cell receptor (beta chain) and its context. The entry originates in a study of cytomegalovirus exposure and HLA in healthy donors. In the PCR, 60 Vbeta and 13 Jbeta primers were used. Generated by immunoSEQ multiplex PCR, the TCRdb table keeps only in-frame clones and is missing some. The table lists tens of thousands of clones. This TCR came from a woman aged 25 to 39 in good health and CMV-seropositive. Sequencing was carried out using PBMCs.

CDR3 nucleotides: TGCAGCGCGGTCCGGGACAGGCAGCCCCCCACAGATACGCAGTATTTT. It is translated as CSAVRDRQPPTDTQYF. This chain joins TRBV29-1 and TRBJ2-3, with TRBD1 matching 8 bases. The germline V gene encodes CDR1 SQVTM and CDR2 ANQGSEA. CDR3 length equals 16 residues. V gave up 7 bases and J gave up 2 bases; unmatched junction bases: 14.